This paragraph covers one T cell receptor beta chain sequence. Its target is unknown. The data are from a study of shared clonotypes between healthy human individuals. In germline, CDR1 is MNHEY, CDR2 SMNVEV (reference sequence). The CDR3 loop spans 15 amino acids. V gave up 7 bases and J gave up 0 bases, with 10 bases separating them. CD8 cells regarded as naive lacked CD45RO, were positively chosen for CCR7, and omitted terminally differentiated effector memory CD45RA+ cells. TCRdb's copy holds only in-frame clones and misses some; the assay was immunoSEQ multiplex PCR. The sample lists about 1,800,000 clones, less than 95% occurring once. Study-wide points: Investigators collected only blood, and repertoires in tissues likely differ. Sharing of clonotypes among donors was expected to vary with sequencing depth. Larger richness was generally estimated for naive than memory subsets.

V usage is TRBV27 and J usage is TRBJ1-6; a possible D gene is TRBD1 (6 bases). The clonotype originates from a man aged 18-30 years in good health. The sample comprised naive CD8+ T cells sorted from blood. In nucleotides, the CDR3 is TGTGCCAGCAAGGGAGGGGGCTCCTATAATTCACCCCTCCACTTT. Amino acids: CASKGGGSYNSPLHF.